Here is one TCR beta chain with its context. This clone turned up a few times. The target of this receptor is not known. Base qualities are not at hand, and no much larger clone is one base apart. Counted from cysteine to phenylalanine, this CDR3 has 15 amino acids. The entry retains the CDR3 DNA only, 45 bases that are in frame from base 1. As encoded in the germline V gene, CDR1 is LGHNA while CDR2 is YNFKEQ. V trim: 4 bases; J trim: 6 bases; unmatched bases: 9. The entire amount of isolated RNA was reverse transcribed using the High Capacity cDNA Reverse Transcription Kit, so the sequenced TCRB transcripts were expressed ones. Deep immunoSEQ sequencing was applied to naive, central memory and regulatory T cell samples, giving an average of around 4 million total reads per sample. Sorted cells were lysed in RLT buffer, and RNA was extracted using DNase-treated RNeasy Micro or Mini kits according to cell number. Each cell subset was processed separately to prevent cross-contamination, with patient and healthy donor samples processed together. The immunoSEQ multiplex PCR was used to amplify TCRB sequences from cDNA, yielding 87-bp fragments that span the CDR3 region. Amplicons were sequenced on the Illumina HiSeq platform. In the paper's pipeline: Synthetic template baselines were used to correct PCR bias computationally, reads within Hamming distance 2 were collapsed together, and singletons that could not be merged were discarded. By aligning reads against IMGT, V, D and J genes, CDR3 length, and insertions or deletions at six rearrangement sites were assigned. Clonotype counts were normalized to sorted cell number within each subset before computing true diversity and Gini coefficients with the tcR R package. The overlap coefficient, calculated on TCRB nucleotide sequences, was used to quantify repertoire sharing. As a proxy for the pre-selection repertoire, out-of-frame TCRB sequences from naive cells were analyzed. The source is immuneACCESS, and TCRdb retained only in-frame sequences with V and J called. Part of the clones is not carried over; for the studies checked, unresolved V genes explain less than half of this, and the remainder is unexplained. The V and J calls and clone size come from that table; D and trimming were worked out from the DNA. The sample table records roughly 300,000 clones; over 11% of these occur just once. Around 0.016% of the sample comes from the top ten.

The entry originates in a study of beta chain features in type 1 diabetes (dated by TCRdb to the late 2010s). As for the study more broadly: Mean age, gender distribution, total cell number and subset yield were not different between patients and healthy donors. Whereas all 30 or so donors provided naive and central memory subsets, regulatory and stem cell-like memory subsets were isolated from just 8 patients and roughly eight healthy donors. A total of over 95,000,000 sorted cells were examined across all samples, and RNA yield correlated strongly with the number of cells per subset. In the study, TCRB repertoires of sorted circulating CD4+ T cell subsets from recently diagnosed type 1 diabetes patients were compared with those of matched healthy donors.

From each donor, a single peripheral blood sample of about 110 mL on average was drawn into heparinised tubes. A BD FACSAria II was used to sort naive, central memory, regulatory and stem cell-like memory CD4+ T cells with a panel that included CD45RO, CCR7, CD25, CD127, CD95 and CD27. A purity above 95% was achieved for all sorted populations. PBMCs were isolated immediately by Lymphoprep density gradient centrifugation and stained directly without culture. So that batch effects would be minimized, each experiment stained and sorted samples in pairs, pairing one healthy donor with one patient. On the study overall, not on this receptor specifically: Sequencing cDNA rather than genomic DNA could over-represent highly expressing activated cells, although activation and CD3 levels did not differ between groups. At VDJ recombination sites, type 1 diabetes patients had fewer insertions and more deleted nucleotides, which implies abnormalities in thymic rearrangement. Because the HLA sub-analyses included only small numbers of individuals, any influence of HLA type on TCRB rearrangement was left unresolved. Naive, central memory and regulatory TCRB repertoires appeared more similar among patients than among healthy donors. Shorter templates might be favored by PCR, yet because patient and control samples were amplified and corrected together, any such skew would affect both groups equally. Type 1 diabetes patients showed a moderate but significant shortening of TCRB CDR3 length in all four CD4+ subsets.

The source is a man in his thirties or forties with type 1 diabetes. Sequenced material: naive CD4+ T cells from blood. The intended sense of this specimen's cell subset or site label: true naive CD4+ T cells. The V gene is TRBV4-2 and the J gene is TRBJ2-7; 10 bases in the middle match TRBD2. The CDR3 protein sequence reads: CASSRKLAGAVEQYF. The DNA sequence is given as TGTGCCAGCAGCCGTAAGCTAGCGGGAGCGGTCGAGCAGTACTTC.